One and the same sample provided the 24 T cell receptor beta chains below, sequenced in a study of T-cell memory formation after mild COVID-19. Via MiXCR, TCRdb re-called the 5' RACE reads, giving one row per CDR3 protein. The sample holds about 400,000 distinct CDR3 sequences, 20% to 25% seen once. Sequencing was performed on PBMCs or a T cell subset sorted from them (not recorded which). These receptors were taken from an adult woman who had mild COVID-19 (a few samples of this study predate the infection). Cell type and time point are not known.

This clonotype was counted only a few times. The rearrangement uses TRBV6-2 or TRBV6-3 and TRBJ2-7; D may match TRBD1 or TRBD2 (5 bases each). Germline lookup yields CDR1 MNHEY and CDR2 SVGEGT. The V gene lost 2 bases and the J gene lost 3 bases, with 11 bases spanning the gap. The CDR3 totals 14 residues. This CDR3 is CASSYGTVGYEQYF. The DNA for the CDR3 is TGTGCCAGCAGTTACGGGACGGTGGGCTACGAGCAGTACTTC.

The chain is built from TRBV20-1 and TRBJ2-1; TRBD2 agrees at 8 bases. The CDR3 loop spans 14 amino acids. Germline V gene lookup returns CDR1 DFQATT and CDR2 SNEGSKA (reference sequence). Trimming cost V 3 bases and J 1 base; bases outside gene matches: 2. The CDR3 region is CSARERESYNEQFF. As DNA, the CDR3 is TGCAGTGCTAGGGAGCGGGAGTCCTACAATGAGCAGTTCTTC.

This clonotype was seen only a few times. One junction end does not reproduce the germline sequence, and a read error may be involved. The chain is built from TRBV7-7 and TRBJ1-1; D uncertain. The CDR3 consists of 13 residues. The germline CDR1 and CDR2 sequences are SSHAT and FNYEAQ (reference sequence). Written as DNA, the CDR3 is TGTGCTAGCAGCTTTAGGAGGACCACTGAAGCTTTCTTT. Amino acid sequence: CASSFRRTTEAFF.

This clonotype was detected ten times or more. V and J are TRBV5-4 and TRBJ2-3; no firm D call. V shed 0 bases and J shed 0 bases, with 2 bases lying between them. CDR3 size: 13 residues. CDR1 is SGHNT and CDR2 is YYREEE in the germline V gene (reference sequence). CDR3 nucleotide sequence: TGTGCCAGCAGCTTGGTCAGCACAGATACGCAGTATTTT. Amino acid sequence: CASSLVSTDTQYF. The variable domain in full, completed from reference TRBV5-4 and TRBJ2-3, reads ETGVTQSPTHLIKTRGQQVTLRCSSQSGHNTVSWYQQALGQGPQFIFQYYREEENGRGNFPPRFSGLQFPNYSSELNVNALELDDSALYLCASSLVSTDTQYFGPGTRLTVL.

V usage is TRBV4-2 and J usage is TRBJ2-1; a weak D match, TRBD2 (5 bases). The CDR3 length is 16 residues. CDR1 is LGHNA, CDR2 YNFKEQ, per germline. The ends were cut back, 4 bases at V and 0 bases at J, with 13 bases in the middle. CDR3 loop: CASSPAAAASYNEQFF. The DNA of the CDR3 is TGTGCCAGCAGCCCGGCGGCAGCGGCCTCCTACAATGAGCAGTTCTTC.

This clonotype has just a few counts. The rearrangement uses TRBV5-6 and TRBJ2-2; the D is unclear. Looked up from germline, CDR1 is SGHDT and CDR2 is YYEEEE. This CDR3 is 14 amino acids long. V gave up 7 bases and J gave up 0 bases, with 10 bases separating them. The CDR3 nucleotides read TGTGCCAGCCGGTCAGACCCGAACACCGGGGAGCTGTTTTTT. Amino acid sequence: CASRSDPNTGELFF.

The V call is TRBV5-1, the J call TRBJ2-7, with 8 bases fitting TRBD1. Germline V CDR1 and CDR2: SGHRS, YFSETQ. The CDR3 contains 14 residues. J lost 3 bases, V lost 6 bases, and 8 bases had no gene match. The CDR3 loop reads CASNIGQGIYEQYF. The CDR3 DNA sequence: TGCGCCAGCAATATTGGACAGGGAATCTACGAGCAGTACTTC. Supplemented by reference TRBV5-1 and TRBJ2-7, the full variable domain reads KAGVTQTPRYLIKTRGQQVTLSCSPISGHRSVSWYQQTPGQGLQFLFEYFSETQRNKGNFPGRFSGRQFSNSRSEMNVSTLELGDSALYLCASNIGQGIYEQYFGPGTRLTVT.

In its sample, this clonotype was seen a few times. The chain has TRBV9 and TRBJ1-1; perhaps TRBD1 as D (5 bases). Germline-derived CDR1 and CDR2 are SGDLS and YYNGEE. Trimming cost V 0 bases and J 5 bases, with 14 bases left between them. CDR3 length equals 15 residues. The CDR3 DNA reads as TGTGCCAGCAGCGTAGAAGACAGTAAGTGGACTGAAGCTTTCTTT. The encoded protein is CASSVEDSKWTEAFF.

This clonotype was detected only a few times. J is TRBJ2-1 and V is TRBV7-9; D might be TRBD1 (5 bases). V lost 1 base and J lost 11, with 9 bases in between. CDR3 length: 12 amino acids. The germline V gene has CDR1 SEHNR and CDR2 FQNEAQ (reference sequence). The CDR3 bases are TGTGCCAGCAGCTTAGGGGCAGGGAAGCAGTTCTTC. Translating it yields CASSLGAGKQFF.

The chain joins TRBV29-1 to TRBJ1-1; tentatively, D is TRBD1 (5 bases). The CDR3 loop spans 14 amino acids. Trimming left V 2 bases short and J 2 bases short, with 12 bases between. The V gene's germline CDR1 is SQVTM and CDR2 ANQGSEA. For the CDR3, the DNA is TGCAGCGTTGAAATTTCAGGGATTAACACTGAAGCTTTCTTT. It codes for CSVEISGINTEAFF.

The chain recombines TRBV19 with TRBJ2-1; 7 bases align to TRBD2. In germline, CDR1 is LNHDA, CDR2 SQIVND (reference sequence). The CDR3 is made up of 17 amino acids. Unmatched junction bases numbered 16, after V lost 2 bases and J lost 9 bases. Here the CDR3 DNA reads TGTGCCAGTAGTATACCCGGTGGTAGCGGGCCGTTAGGTGAGCAGTTCTTC. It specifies CASSIPGGSGPLGEQFF.

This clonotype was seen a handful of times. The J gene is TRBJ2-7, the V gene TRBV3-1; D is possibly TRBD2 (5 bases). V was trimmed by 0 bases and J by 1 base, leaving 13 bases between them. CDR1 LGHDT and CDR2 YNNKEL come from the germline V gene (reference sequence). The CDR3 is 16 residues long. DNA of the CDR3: TGTGCCAGCAGCCAAGATCGGGCGGGTGTGTCCTACGAGCAGTACTTC. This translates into CASSQDRAGVSYEQYF.

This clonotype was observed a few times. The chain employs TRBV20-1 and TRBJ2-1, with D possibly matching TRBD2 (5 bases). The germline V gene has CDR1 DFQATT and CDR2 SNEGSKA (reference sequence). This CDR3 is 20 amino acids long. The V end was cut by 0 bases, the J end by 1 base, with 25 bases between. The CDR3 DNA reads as TGCAGTGCTAGAGAAGCGCGGTCACTGTGGGAGTCGGGGTCCTACAATGAGCAGTTCTTC. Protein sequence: CSAREARSLWESGSYNEQFF.

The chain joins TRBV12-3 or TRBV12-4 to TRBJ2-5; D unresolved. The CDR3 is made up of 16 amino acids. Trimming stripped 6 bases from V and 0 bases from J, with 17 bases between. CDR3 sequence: CASSPSAPGYQETQYF. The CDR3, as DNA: TGTGCCAGCAGCCCCTCCGCGCCCGGGTACCAAGAGACCCAGTACTTC.

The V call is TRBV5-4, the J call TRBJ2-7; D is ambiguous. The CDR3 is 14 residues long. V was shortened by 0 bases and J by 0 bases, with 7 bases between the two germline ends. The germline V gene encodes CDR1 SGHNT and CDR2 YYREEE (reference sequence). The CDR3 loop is CASSLDGTSYEQYF. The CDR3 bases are TGTGCCAGCAGCTTGGACGGTACCTCCTACGAGCAGTACTTC.

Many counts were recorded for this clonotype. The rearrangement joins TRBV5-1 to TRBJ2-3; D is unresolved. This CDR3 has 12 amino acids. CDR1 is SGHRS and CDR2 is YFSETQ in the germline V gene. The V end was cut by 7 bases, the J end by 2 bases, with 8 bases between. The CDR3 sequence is CASSSTTDTQYF. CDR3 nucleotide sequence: TGCGCCAGCTCGAGTACCACAGATACGCAGTATTTT.

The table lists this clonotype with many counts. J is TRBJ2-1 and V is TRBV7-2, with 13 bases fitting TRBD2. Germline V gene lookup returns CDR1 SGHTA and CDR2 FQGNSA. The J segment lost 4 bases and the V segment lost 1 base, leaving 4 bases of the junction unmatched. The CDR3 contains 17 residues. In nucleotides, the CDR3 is TGTGCCAGCAGCTTAGATTCACTAGCGGGAGGGTACAATGAGCAGTTCTTC. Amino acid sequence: CASSLDSLAGGYNEQFF. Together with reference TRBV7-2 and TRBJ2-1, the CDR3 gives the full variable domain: GAGVSQSPSNKVTEKGKDVELRCDPISGHTALYWYRQSLGQGLEFLIYFQGNSAPDKSGLPSDRFSAERTGGSVSTLTIQRTQQEDSAVYLCASSLDSLAGGYNEQFFGPGTRLTVL.

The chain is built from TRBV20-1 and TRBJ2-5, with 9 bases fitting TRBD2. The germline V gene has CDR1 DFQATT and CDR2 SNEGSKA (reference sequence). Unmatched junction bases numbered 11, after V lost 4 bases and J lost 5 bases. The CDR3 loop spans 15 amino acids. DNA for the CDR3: TGCAGTGCTAAGAAGGGTAGCGGGAGCACGGAGACCCAGTACTTC. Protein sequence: CSAKKGSGSTETQYF.

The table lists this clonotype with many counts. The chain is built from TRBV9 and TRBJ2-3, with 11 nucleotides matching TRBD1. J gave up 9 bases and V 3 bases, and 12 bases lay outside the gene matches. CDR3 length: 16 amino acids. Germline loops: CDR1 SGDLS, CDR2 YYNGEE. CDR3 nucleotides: TGTGCCAGCAGCGCGCTGCCGGGACAGGGGGGAGGCACGCAGTATTTT. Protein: CASSALPGQGGGTQYF.

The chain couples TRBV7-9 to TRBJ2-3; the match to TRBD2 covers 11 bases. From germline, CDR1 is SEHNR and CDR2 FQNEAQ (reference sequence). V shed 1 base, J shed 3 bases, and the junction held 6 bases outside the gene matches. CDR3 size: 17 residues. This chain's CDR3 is CASSLDLTSGRTDTQYF. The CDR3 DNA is TGTGCCAGCAGCTTAGACCTTACTAGCGGGAGAACAGATACGCAGTATTTT.

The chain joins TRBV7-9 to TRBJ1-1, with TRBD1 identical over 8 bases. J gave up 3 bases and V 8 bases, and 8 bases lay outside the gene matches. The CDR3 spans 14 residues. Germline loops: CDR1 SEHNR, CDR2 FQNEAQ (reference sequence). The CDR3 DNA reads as TGTGCCAGCTTAGGGGCAGGGGGCGACACTGAAGCTTTCTTT. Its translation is CASLGAGGDTEAFF.

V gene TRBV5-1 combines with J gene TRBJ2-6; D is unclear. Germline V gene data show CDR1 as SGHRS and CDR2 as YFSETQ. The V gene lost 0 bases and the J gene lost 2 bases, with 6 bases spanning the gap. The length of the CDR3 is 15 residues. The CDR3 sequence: CASSLAVTGANVLTF. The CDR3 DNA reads TGCGCCAGCAGCTTGGCCGTAACTGGGGCCAACGTCCTGACTTTC.

The CDR3 sequence is CSAYVSGEDTQYF. CDR3 DNA sequence: TGCAGTGCTTACGTGTCAGGGGAGGATACGCAGTATTTT. The chain employs TRBV20-1 and TRBJ2-3, with TRBD1 as a possible D gene (6 bases). Germline CDR1 is DFQATT and CDR2 is SNEGSKA (reference sequence). V was pared by 5 bases and J by 6 bases, with 15 bases between. CDR3 length: 13 amino acids.

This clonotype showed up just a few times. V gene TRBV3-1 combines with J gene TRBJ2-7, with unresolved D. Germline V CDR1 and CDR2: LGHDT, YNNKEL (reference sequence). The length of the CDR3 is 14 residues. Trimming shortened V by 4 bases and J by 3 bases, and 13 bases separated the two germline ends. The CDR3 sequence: CASSPVGSGYEQYF. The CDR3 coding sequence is TGTGCCAGCAGCCCTGTTGGCTCGGGCTACGAGCAGTACTTC.